This T cell receptor (beta chain) emerged from a study of blood T cells in healthy people across ages. The study, taken as a whole, reports: Higher diversity, along with more naive CD4+ cells, distinguished long-lived donors from aged donors.

The CDR3 extends over 16 amino acids. The trim removed 4 bases at V and 8 bases at J, leaving 11 bases unmatched. Germline V gives CDR1 LGHNA, CDR2 YNFKEQ. Primers used in a second PCR of roughly 7 to 11 cycles were a sample-barcoded 5' primer and a J-beta primer mix. TCRdb independently ran MiXCR on the 5' RACE reads; one entry per CDR3 protein. The sample includes approximately 800,000 distinct CDR3 sequences, over 45% of them seen just once. This clonotype was recorded only once. As yet, its antigen is unknown. This chain uses TRBV4-2 with TRBJ2-1; 10 bases fit TRBD2. What was sequenced was blood. This sequence originates from a man aged 30 to 45 in good health. The CDR3 reads CASSLGGLAGADEQFF. Written as DNA, the CDR3 is TGTGCCAGCAGCCTCGGGGGGCTAGCGGGGGCGGATGAGCAGTTCTTC.